This paragraph covers one T cell receptor (beta chain) sequence. This same CDR3 is encoded by further DNA sequences in the sample. This sample stems from a study of blood T cell repertoires in COVID-19. In the study overall: The cDNA or gDNA used as material had been derived from T cells, B-cell-depleted T cells, or PBMCs.

CDR1 is SQVTM and CDR2 is ANQGSEA in the germline V gene. The CDR3 sequence is 13 residues long. V lost 6 bases and J lost 2; bases outside the gene matches: 2. Authors' processing steps: Reference gene primer amplification in the assay estimated nucleated cell counts. Only in-frame clones appear in the TCRdb table, and some are missing; sequencing was by immunoSEQ multiplex PCR. For V, J and clone size, that table is used; D and trimming come from the DNA. Among about 270,000 clones listed, 65% to 85% were seen once. This TCR came from a human donor with COVID-19, enrolled during active disease. The donor label of this sample is uncertain. The chain employs TRBV29-1 and TRBJ1-1; 11 bases map to TRBD1. What was sequenced was peripheral blood. The CDR3 DNA follows: TGCAGCGTCCGGACAGGGGGCAACACTGAAGCTTTCTTT. Translating gives CSVRTGGNTEAFF.